What follows are 19 T cell receptor beta chains derived from one specimen sequenced in a study of control samples from healthy donors and cancer patients (dated by TCRdb to 2018 to 2021). Libraries were made using the immunoSEQ multiplex PCR assay. TCRdb carries this immuneACCESS record with in-frame sequences only. Its versions omit some clonotypes, under half of them owing to an unresolved V gene in the studies checked, with the rest unexplained. Within this sample are approximately 150,000 clones, with approximately 91% of them counted one time only. 2% of the sample is in the top ten clones. The specimen sequenced was blood. Source of these receptors: a woman between 35 and 50 years old in good health.

The chain links TRBV5-1 to TRBJ1-2; possibly TRBD1 for D (6 bases). With 0 bases removed from V and 3 bases from J, the gap between germline ends came to 6 bases. The CDR3 sequence is 13 residues long. CDR1 SGHRS and CDR2 YFSETQ come from the germline V gene. The CDR3 nucleotides are TGCGCCAGCAGCTTGGAGGGGGACTATGGCTACACCTTC. As protein: CASSLEGDYGYTF.

The V gene is TRBV19, the J gene TRBJ1-5; 11 bases align to TRBD1. The V segment lost 3 bases and the J segment 5 bases; nucleotides outside the gene matches: 3. Germline CDR1 LNHDA, CDR2 SQIVND (reference sequence). The CDR3 covers 15 residues. The CDR3 sequence is CASSIWGQGDQPQHF. For the CDR3, the DNA is TGTGCCAGTAGTATTTGGGGACAGGGGGATCAGCCCCAGCATTTT.

The chain joins TRBV6-6 to TRBJ2-1, with 9 bases that match TRBD1. V dropped 7 bases and J dropped 9; count of bases not matched to a gene: 13. From germline, CDR1 is MNHNY and CDR2 SVGAGI (reference sequence). The CDR3 totals 15 residues. The DNA for the CDR3 is TGTGCCAGCATCCCCGGGACAGGGTTCGGGAGTGAGCAGTTCTTC. Translating it yields CASIPGTGFGSEQFF.

This chain links TRBV11-1 with TRBJ2-7; possible D gene TRBD1, 5 bases. CDR1 and CDR2 (germline): SGHAT, FQDESV (reference sequence). CDR3 length equals 13 residues. Trimming took 5 bases from V and 2 from J, leaving 10 bases between them. The CDR3 DNA sequence: TGTGCCAGCAGCCTGACAGTAACCTACGAGCAGTACTTC. The encoded protein is CASSLTVTYEQYF.

The chain joins TRBV9 to TRBJ1-6; unclear D gene. V lost 4 bases to trimming and J lost 7 bases, with 3 bases between them. The CDR3 consists of 11 residues. Germline CDR1 SGDLS, CDR2 YYNGEE. CDR3 nucleotides: TGTGCCAGCAGCCCAAATTCACCCCTCCACTTT. Translating it yields CASSPNSPLHF.

The chain uses TRBV2 and TRBJ2-1; D gene uncertain. The germline V and J ends were trimmed by 5 bases and 7 bases, with 3 bases remaining between them. Per germline, CDR1 SNHLY and CDR2 FYNNEI. CDR3 length: 10 residues. The CDR3 nucleotides read TGTGCCAGCAGTCAGAATGAGCAGTTCTTC. Encoded protein: CASSQNEQFF.

V and J are TRBV27 and TRBJ2-7; D possibly corresponds to TRBD1 (5 bases). This CDR3 region has 16 residues. Per germline, CDR1 MNHEY and CDR2 SMNVEV (reference sequence). V dropped 5 bases and J dropped 3 bases, with 20 bases sitting between them. CDR3 nucleotide sequence: TGTGCCAGCAGTCCGTCTACAGGTACGGCGAACTACGAGCAGTACTTC. Encoded protein: CASSPSTGTANYEQYF.

The gene calls are TRBV14 and TRBJ2-1, with 8 bases aligning to TRBD1. Trimming removed 1 base from V and 0 bases from J; junction bases left unmatched: 2. Germline V lookup: CDR1 SGHDN, CDR2 FVKESK. The CDR3 covers 16 residues. The CDR3: CASSQGTGSSYNEQFF. CDR3 coding DNA: TGTGCCAGCAGCCAAGGGACAGGGAGCTCCTACAATGAGCAGTTCTTC.

The rearrangement joins TRBV3-1 (or the pseudogene TRBV3-2) to TRBJ2-2, with unresolved D. This CDR3 spans 14 amino acids. Trimming left V 4 bases short and J 4 bases short, with 10 bases between. Germline V gives CDR1 LGHDT, CDR2 YNNKEL (reference sequence). The CDR3 spells CASSPSWTTGELFF. The DNA of the CDR3 is TGTGCCAGCAGCCCCTCCTGGACCACCGGGGAGCTGTTTTTT.

V usage is TRBV19 and J usage is TRBJ2-3; D might be TRBD2 (6 bases). CDR1 and CDR2 from the germline V gene are LNHDA and SQIVND (reference sequence). V lost 8 bases and J 1 base, leaving 13 bases between the germline ends. This CDR3 has 14 residues. CDR3 bases: TGTGCCAGTGAGTTGGAGGGCGGCACAGATACGCAGTATTTT. This sequence encodes CASELEGGTDTQYF.

The chain links TRBV11-2 to TRBJ2-1; 12 bases fit TRBD2. The CDR3 is 17 residues long. Losses at the gene ends were 5 bases for V and 9 bases for J; bases not matched to a gene: 14. The germline CDR1 and CDR2 sequences are SGHAT and FQNNGV. CDR3: CASSIHTTSGGSSEQFF. The CDR3, as DNA: TGTGCCAGCAGCATCCATACGACTAGCGGGGGTTCGAGTGAGCAGTTCTTC.

This clone was counted between two and nine times. The chain has TRBV28 and TRBJ1-3, with 7 bases that match TRBD1. From germline, CDR1 is MDHEN and CDR2 SYDVKM. CDR3 length: 17 residues. V lost 6 bases and J lost 0; bases outside the gene matches: 11. DNA of the CDR3: TGTGCCAGCAGCCGAGGGGACAGCCTTAACTCTGGAAACACCATATATTTT. Its protein product is CASSRGDSLNSGNTIYF.

V is TRBV10-1 and J is TRBJ1-1, with D tentatively TRBD1 (6 bases). Germline V lookup: CDR1 WNHNN, CDR2 SYGVQD (reference sequence). This CDR3 spans 15 amino acids. Between the trimmed V and J ends, which lost 4 bases and 3 bases, there was a span of 15 bases. In DNA form, the CDR3 reads TGCGCCAGCAGTGGTTCGGACAGTAAATACACTGAAGCTTTCTTT. Translated, it gives CASSGSDSKYTEAFF.

The chain is built from TRBV6-5 and TRBJ1-5; 8 bases line up with TRBD1. V dropped 2 bases and J dropped 5; count of bases not matched to a gene: 5. Germline loops: CDR1 MNHEY, CDR2 SVGAGI. The CDR3 spans 15 residues. Here the CDR3 reads CASSYARGQDQPQHF. The CDR3 nucleotides read TGTGCCAGCAGTTACGCCAGGGGGCAGGATCAGCCCCAGCATTTT.

Comments on this clone: The same CDR3 also results from other DNA sequences found in this sample. This rearrangement joins TRBV5-1 to TRBJ1-1; D is unresolved. Trimming took off 0 bases at V and 1 base at J, with 7 bases between the two ends. The CDR3 totals 14 residues. Germline CDR1 and CDR2: SGHRS and YFSETQ. The CDR3 DNA is TGCGCCAGCAGCTTGGACGGGAGGAACACTGAAGCTTTCTTT. This codes for CASSLDGRNTEAFF.

This rearrangement joins TRBV12-3 or TRBV12-4 to TRBJ1-1; D remains unclear. The CDR3 has 13 residues. Trimming stripped 6 bases from V and 5 bases from J, with 13 bases between. The CDR3 region is CASRDGGRTEAFF. Here the CDR3 DNA reads TGTGCCAGCAGAGACGGCGGAAGGACTGAAGCTTTCTTT.

There are many counts of this clone. DNA for the CDR3: TGTGCCAGCAGCTCAACAGGGTCTGGAAACACCATATATTTT. This translates into CASSSTGSGNTIYF. This chain connects TRBV5-5 to TRBJ1-3, with D maybe TRBD1 (6 bases). V dropped 3 bases and J dropped 1 base, with 8 bases sitting between them. This CDR3 has 14 amino acids. Germline CDR1 SGHKS, CDR2 YYEKEE (reference sequence).

This clone has just one count. The chain couples TRBV29-1 to TRBJ2-3; D unresolved. V was shortened by 4 bases and J by 4 bases, with 18 bases between the two germline ends. Germline V gene data show CDR1 as SQVTM and CDR2 as ANQGSEA. This CDR3 is 15 amino acids long. The CDR3 DNA is TGCAGCGTTGTTGGCCAATACTCAGCTGCAGATACGCAGTATTTT. Protein: CSVVGQYSAADTQYF.

The chain employs TRBV4-1 and TRBJ2-5; no definite D call. Per the germline V gene, CDR1 is MGHRA and CDR2 is YSYEKL. There are 15 residues in the CDR3. Trimming left V 1 base short and J 2 bases short, with 11 bases between. Written as DNA, the CDR3 is TGCGCCAGCAGCCAAGGGGTCGGGTTACAAGAGACCCAGTACTTC. Translating gives CASSQGVGLQETQYF.